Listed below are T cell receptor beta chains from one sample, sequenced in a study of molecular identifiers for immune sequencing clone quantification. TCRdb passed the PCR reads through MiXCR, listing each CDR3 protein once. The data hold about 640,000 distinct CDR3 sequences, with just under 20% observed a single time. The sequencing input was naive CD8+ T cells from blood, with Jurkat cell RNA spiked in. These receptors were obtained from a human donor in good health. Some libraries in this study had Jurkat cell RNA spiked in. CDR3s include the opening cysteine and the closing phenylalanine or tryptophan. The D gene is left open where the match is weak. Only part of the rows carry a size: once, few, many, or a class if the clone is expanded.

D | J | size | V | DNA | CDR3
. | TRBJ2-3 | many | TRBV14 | TGTGCCAGCAGCCAAGGTGACTACACGTCAGATACGCAGTATTTT | CASSQGDYTSDTQYF
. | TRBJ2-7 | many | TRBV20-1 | TGCAGTGCTAGGGACAGCCATCTCTCCTACGAGCAGTACTTC | CSARDSHLSYEQYF
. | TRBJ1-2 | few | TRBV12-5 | TGTGCTAGTGGTCCCCCGTTGGGGTATAACTATGGCTACACCTTC | CASGPPLGYNYGYTF
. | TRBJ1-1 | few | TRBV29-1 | TGCAGCGTTTCTCGGGGAACTGAAGCTTTCTTT | CSVSRGTEAFF
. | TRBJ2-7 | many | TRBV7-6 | TGTGCCAGCAGCTTAGAATACACAGGGCCGGGGGAGCAGTACTTC | CASSLEYTGPGEQYF
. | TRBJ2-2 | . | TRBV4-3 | TGCGCCAGCAGCCAAGATGGAGACACCGGGGAGCTGTTTTTT | CASSQDGDTGELFF
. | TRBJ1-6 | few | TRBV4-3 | TGCGCCAGCAGCCAAGGCGACAGCGGTTCACCCCTCCACTTT | CASSQGDSGSPLHF
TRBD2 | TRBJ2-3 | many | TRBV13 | TGTGCCAGCAGCTTACGGGGGCGGGGGGGCGTCGATACGCAGTATTTT | CASSLRGRGGVDTQYF
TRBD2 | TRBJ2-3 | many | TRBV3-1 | TGTGCCAGCAGCCAAGCGGGCGGGGGGCCCTCTTTGGATACGCAGTATTTT | CASSQAGGGPSLDTQYF
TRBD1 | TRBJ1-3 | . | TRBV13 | TGTGCCAGCAGCCCCAGGACAGGGGGCTCTGGAAACACCATATATTTT | CASSPRTGGSGNTIYF
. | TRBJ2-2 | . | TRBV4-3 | TGCGCCAGCAGCCAAGATGAAGCGGAGCTGTTTTTT | CASSQDEAELFF
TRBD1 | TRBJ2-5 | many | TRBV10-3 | TGTGCCATCAGTGAGAAGGTCGAGGGACAGGAAGAGACCCAGTACTTC | CAISEKVEGQEETQYF
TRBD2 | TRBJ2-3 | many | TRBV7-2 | TGTGCCAGCAGATCAACCAGCGGGAGGGGGCTAGATACGCAGTATTTT | CASRSTSGRGLDTQYF
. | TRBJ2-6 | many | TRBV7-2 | TGTGCCAGCAGCTTAGACCCTGGGGCCAACGTCCTGACTTTC | CASSLDPGANVLTF
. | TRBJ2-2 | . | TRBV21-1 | TGTGCCAGCAGCAAAGTGTCTAGCGGGAGTTCAAGGACCGGGGAGCTGTTTTTT | CASSKVSSGSSRTGELFF
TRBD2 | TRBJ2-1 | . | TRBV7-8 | TGTGCCAGCAGCTCAACTAGCGTGGGCAAGGAGCAGTTCTTC | CASSSTSVGKEQFF
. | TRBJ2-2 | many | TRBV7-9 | TGTGCCAGCTTATCCGGTACGGGGGCATCCGGGGAGCTGTTTTTT | CASLSGTGASGELFF
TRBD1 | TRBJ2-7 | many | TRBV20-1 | TGCAGTGCTAGAGAACAGGGACAGGGGGTGAGGTACGAGCAGTACTTC | CSAREQGQGVRYEQYF
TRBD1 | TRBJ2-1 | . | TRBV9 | TGTGCCAGCAGCGTATCAGGGACAGGGACCTACAATGAGCAGTTCTTC | CASSVSGTGTYNEQFF
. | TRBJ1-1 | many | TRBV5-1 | TGCGCCAGCAGCTTGGCCCTAGGGAACACTGAAGCTTTCTTT | CASSLALGNTEAFF
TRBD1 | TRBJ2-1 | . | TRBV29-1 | TGCAGCGTTGAACAGGGGGTATGGTACAATGAGCAGTTCTTC | CSVEQGVWYNEQFF
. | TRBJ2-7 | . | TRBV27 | TGTGCCAGCAGTTTCTCCGGGACAAAAAGCGAGCAGTACTTC | CASSFSGTKSEQYF
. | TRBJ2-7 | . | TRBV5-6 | TGTGCCAGCAGCAACGAGGTACACGAGCAGTACTTC | CASSNEVHEQYF
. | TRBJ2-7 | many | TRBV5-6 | TGTGCCAGCAGCTTTTCCACAGGGCACGAGCAGTACTTC | CASSFSTGHEQYF
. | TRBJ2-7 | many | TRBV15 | TGTGCCACCAGCAGAGTTGGACAGACCTACGAGCAGTACTTC | CATSRVGQTYEQYF
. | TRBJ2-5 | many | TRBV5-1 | TGCGCCAGCAGCTTCCTCGGGGTCCCACAAGAGACCCAGTACTTC | CASSFLGVPQETQYF
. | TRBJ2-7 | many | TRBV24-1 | TGTGCCACCTCGGACGGGGTCTCCTACGAGCAGTACTTC | CATSDGVSYEQYF
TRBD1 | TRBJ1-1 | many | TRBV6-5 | TGTGCCAGCAGTACCCAGGGGGCGTGGGACACTGAAGCTTTCTTT | CASSTQGAWDTEAFF
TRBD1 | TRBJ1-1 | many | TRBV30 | TGTGCCTGGAGCCTTGCTATACAGGGGACGACTGAAGCTTTCTTT | CAWSLAIQGTTEAFF
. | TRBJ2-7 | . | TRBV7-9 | TGTGCCAGCAGCTACCAGTCCTACGAGCGGTACTTC | CASSYQSYERYF
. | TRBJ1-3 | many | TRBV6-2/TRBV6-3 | TGTGCCAGCAGCTCCGGAACCAACTCTGGAAACACCATATATTTT | CASSSGTNSGNTIYF
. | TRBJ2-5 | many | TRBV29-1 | TGCAGCGTTGAGGGCATCCCCGAGTATTTTGAGACCCAGTACTTC | CSVEGIPEYFETQYF
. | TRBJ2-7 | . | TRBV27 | TGTGCCAGCGGACACCCGACCTACGAGCAGTACTTC | CASGHPTYEQYF
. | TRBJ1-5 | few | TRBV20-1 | TGCAGTGCTGACTGGATCGGACAGCCCCAGCATTTT | CSADWIGQPQHF
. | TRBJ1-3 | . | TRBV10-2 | TGCGCCAGCAGTGAGTCACCAGGGAACCCAGACACCATATATTTT | CASSESPGNPDTIYF
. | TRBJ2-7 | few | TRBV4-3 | TGCGCCAGCAGCCAAGGGTCCAAAGCCTACGAGCAGTACTTC | CASSQGSKAYEQYF
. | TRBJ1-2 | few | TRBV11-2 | TGTGCCAGCAGCTTAGAAGGGAACGGCTACACCTTC | CASSLEGNGYTF
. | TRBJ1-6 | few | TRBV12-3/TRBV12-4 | TGTGCCAGCAGTTTAGTTAAGTATTCACCCCTCCACTTT | CASSLVKYSPLHF
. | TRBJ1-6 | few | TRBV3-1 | TGTGCCAGCAGCCAAGACGGTGGCAAACTTAATTCACCCCTCCACTTT | CASSQDGGKLNSPLHF
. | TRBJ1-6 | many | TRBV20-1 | TGCAGTGCTAGGGGGACCCGGAATTCACCCCTCCACTTT | CSARGTRNSPLHF
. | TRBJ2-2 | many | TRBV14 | TGTGCCAGCAGCCCTAAGTTGGGAAAAGCCGGGGAGCTGTTTTTT | CASSPKLGKAGELFF
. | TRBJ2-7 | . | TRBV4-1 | TGCGCCAGCAGCCAAACAGGGACCTACGAGCAGCACTTC | CASSQTGTYEQHF
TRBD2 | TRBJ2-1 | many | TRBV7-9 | TGTGCCAGCAGCTTAGGGGGACTAGCTGAGCAGTTCTTC | CASSLGGLAEQFF
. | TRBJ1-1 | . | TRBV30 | TGTGCCTGGAGCCCCGTAGGGGCGTACCGAACGAACACTGAAGCTTTCTTT | CAWSPVGAYRTNTEAFF
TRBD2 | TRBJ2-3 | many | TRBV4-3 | TGCGCCAGCAGCCACTCGAGGGCGGGGGGGCCCGCAGATACGCAGTATTTT | CASSHSRAGGPADTQYF
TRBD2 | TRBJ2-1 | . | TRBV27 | TGTGCCAGCGCCCTAGCGGGTCCTTACAATGAGCAGTTCTTC | CASALAGPYNEQFF
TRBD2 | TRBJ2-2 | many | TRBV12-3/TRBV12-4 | TGTGCCAGCAGTTTAGCTTGGGTAGCGGGGACGAACACCGGGGAGCTGTTTTTT | CASSLAWVAGTNTGELFF
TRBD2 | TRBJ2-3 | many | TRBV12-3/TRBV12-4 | TGTGCCAGCAGCTACAGCCGGGGGGGGGGCAACACAGATACGCAGTATTTT | CASSYSRGGGNTDTQYF
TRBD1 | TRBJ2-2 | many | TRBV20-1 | TGCAGTGCTCCGCGACAGGGTTACACCGGGGAGCTGTTTTTT | CSAPRQGYTGELFF
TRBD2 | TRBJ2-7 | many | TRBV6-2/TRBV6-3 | TGTGCCAGCAGTTACCGGCGGGAGTTTTACGAGCAGTACTTC | CASSYRREFYEQYF
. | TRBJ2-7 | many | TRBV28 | TGTGCCAGCAGTTTAGACAGGCTGGTAGAGCAGTACTTC | CASSLDRLVEQYF
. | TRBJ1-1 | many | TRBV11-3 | TGTGCCAGCAGCGCACTCCACGGACAGGAAGCTTTCTTT | CASSALHGQEAFF
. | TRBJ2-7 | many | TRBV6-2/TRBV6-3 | TGTGCCAGCCGTGGACTGTGGGGCTACGAGCAGTACTTC | CASRGLWGYEQYF
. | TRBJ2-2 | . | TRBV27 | TGTGTCAGCAGTTTAGACGCCGGGAGCGTCACCGGGGAGCTGTTTTTT | CVSSLDAGSVTGELFF
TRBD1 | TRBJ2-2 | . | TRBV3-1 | TGTGCCAGCAGCCAAGATTGGGGGCTTGGGACAGAGGCCGGGGAGCTGTTTTTT | CASSQDWGLGTEAGELFF
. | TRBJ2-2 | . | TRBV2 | TGTGCCAGCAGTGATGGGACTGCTATGCCCGGGGAGCTGTTTTTT | CASSDGTAMPGELFF
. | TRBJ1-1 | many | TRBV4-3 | TGCGCCAGCAGCCAAGCGGAGGACAGTCGGCTGAACACTGAAGCTTTCTTT | CASSQAEDSRLNTEAFF
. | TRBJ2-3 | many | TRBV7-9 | TGTGCCAGCAGCTTAGGGGGGTTTTTACCAACAGATACGCAGTATTTT | CASSLGGFLPTDTQYF